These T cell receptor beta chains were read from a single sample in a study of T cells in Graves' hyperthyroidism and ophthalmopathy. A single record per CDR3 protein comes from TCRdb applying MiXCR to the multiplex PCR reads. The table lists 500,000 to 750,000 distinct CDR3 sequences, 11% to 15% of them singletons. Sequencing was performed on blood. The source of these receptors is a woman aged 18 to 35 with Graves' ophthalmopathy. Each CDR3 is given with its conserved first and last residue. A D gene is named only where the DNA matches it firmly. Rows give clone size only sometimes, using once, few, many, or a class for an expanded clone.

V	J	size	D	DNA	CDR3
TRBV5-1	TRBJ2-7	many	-	TGCGCCAGCAGCTTGGGGGGTACCCTCTACGAGCAGTACTTC	CASSLGGTLYEQYF
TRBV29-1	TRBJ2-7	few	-	TGCAGCGTTGTCGGCGGCTCCTACGAGCAGTACTTC	CSVVGGSYEQYF
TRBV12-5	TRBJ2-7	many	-	TGTGCTAGTGGTTTGGTACTCGGGGGCGGCGGCTCCTACGAGCAGTACTTC	CASGLVLGGGGSYEQYF
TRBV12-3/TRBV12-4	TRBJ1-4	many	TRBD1	TGTGCCAGCAGTTTAGCCCGGGACAGTGAAAAACTGTTTTTT	CASSLARDSEKLFF
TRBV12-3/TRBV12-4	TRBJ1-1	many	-	TGTGCCAGCAGTTTCTCGAGCATTGAAGCTTTCTTT	CASSFSSIEAFF
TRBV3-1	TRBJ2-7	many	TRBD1	TGTGCCAGCAGACCGCGGACAGGGGCGAGGGAGCAGTACTTC	CASRPRTGAREQYF
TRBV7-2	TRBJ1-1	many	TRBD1	TGTGCCAGCAGCTCGATTATCGCCTACAGGGGTAGCACTGAAGCTTTCTTT	CASSSIIAYRGSTEAFF
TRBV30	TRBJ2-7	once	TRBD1	TGTGCCTGGAGTTTGGGGACAGGGGGCTACGAGCAGTACTTC	CAWSLGTGGYEQYF
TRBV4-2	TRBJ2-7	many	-	TGTGCCAGCAGCCAGGGGGGACAAACAGCCTACGAGCAGTACTTC	CASSQGGQTAYEQYF
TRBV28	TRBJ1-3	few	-	TGTGCCAGCATCAAGCACGGGTCTGGAAACACCATATATTTT	CASIKHGSGNTIYF
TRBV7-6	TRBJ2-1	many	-	TGTGCCAGCAGCTTTAACTCGGGAACCAACAATGAGCAGTTCTTC	CASSFNSGTNNEQFF
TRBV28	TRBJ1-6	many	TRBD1	TGTGCCAGCAGTCACGGGACAGGGGGATCACCCCTCCACTTT	CASSHGTGGSPLHF
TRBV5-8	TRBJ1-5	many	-	TGTGCCAGCAGCTTCGTTGGGCAGGTCAATCAGCCCCAGCATTTT	CASSFVGQVNQPQHF
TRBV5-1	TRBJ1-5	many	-	TGCGCCAGCAGCTTTAGGACGGGACAGCCCCAGCATTTT	CASSFRTGQPQHF
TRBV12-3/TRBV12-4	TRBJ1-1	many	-	TGTGCCAGCAGTTTACCTCAACAGGAACCTTGGAACACTGAAGCTTTCTTT	CASSLPQQEPWNTEAFF
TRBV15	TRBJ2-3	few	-	TGTGCCACCAGCATTGACAGTGTCACAGATACGCAGTATTTT	CATSIDSVTDTQYF
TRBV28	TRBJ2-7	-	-	TGTGCCAGCAGTCCACGAGGATGGGGTGAGGGTTTGTACGAGCAGTACTTC	CASSPRGWGEGLYEQYF
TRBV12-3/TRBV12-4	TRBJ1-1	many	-	TGTGCCAGCAGTTGGGGACCTAGGGGCACTGAAGCTTTCTTT	CASSWGPRGTEAFF
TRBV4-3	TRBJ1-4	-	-	TGCGCCAGCAGCCAAGATGGGGTGGGGGTTATCGCTAATGAAAAACTGTTTTTT	CASSQDGVGVIANEKLFF
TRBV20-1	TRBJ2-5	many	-	TGCAGTGCTAGAGATCTTGTATTCCGGGGGACCCAGTACTTC	CSARDLVFRGTQYF
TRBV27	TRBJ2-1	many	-	TGTGCCAGCAGTTTACAGGTGCCGACCTACAATGAGCAGTTCTTC	CASSLQVPTYNEQFF
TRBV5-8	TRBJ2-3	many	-	TGTGCCAGCAGCTTGGGGGCAGCGTCGACGGCAGATACGCAGTATTTT	CASSLGAASTADTQYF
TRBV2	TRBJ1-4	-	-	TGTGCCAGCAGTGAGCCCTTGGGTTCCAGTGAAAAACTGTTTTTT	CASSEPLGSSEKLFF
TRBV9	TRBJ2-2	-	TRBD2	TGTGCCAGCAGCGTAGTCCTAGCGGAGGAGAACACCGGGGAGCTGTTTTTT	CASSVVLAEENTGELFF
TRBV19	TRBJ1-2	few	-	TGTGCCAGTAGTACCCTAGAGGGAATCGACTACACCTTC	CASSTLEGIDYTF
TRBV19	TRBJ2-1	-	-	TGTGCCAGTAGTGACCCTAGCGTTAAATCCTACAATGAGCAGTTCTTC	CASSDPSVKSYNEQFF
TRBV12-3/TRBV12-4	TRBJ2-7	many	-	TGTGCCAGCAGTTTAGGGCGGATCCCCTACGAGCAGTACTTC	CASSLGRIPYEQYF
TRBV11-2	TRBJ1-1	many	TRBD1	TGTGCCAGCAGCCAAGGACAGGGAGGCGGCACTGAAGCTTTCTTT	CASSQGQGGGTEAFF
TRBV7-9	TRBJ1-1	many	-	TGTGCCATACGGGATCGTACTGAAGCTTTCTTT	CAIRDRTEAFF
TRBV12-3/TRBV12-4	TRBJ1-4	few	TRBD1	TGTGCCAGCAGTCCCGGGACAGGGTACGGAAAACTGTTTTTT	CASSPGTGYGKLFF
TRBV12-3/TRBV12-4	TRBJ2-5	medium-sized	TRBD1	TGTGCCAGCAGTTTAGCCCTCCTGACAGGGGCAGGGGAGACCCAGTACTTC	CASSLALLTGAGETQYF
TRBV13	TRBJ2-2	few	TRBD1	TGTGCCAGCAGCCTCCCCGGACAGGAAACGAACACCGGGGAGCTGTTTTTT	CASSLPGQETNTGELFF
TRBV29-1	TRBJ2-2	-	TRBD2	TGCAGCGTTGATGTAGGCGGGAGCGGAACCGGGGAGCTGTTTTTT	CSVDVGGSGTGELFF
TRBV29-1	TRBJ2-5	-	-	TGCAGCGTTGAAGCTACGACAGGCCCAGAGACCCAGTACTTC	CSVEATTGPETQYF
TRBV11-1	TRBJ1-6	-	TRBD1	TGTGCCAGCAGCTTAAACGGACAGGGGCCCAATTCACCCCTCCACTTT	CASSLNGQGPNSPLHF
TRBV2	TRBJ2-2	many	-	TGTGCCAGCAGTGACGTCGGAGGCACCGGGGAGCTGTTTTTT	CASSDVGGTGELFF
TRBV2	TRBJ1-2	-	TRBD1	TGTGCCAGCAGCGTAGGGGGGACAGCGTTCTATGGCTACACCTTC	CASSVGGTAFYGYTF
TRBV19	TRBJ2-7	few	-	TGTGCCAGTAGTATGGGGATCGGGGGTTACTACGAGCAGTACTTC	CASSMGIGGYYEQYF
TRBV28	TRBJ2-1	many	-	TGTGCCAGCAGCCTCGACTTACCCTACTACAATGAGCAGTTCTTC	CASSLDLPYYNEQFF
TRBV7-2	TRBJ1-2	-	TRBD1	TGTGCCAGCAGCTTAGCTGTCGGGGCCGACGGGACAGGGGGCTATGGCTACACCTTC	CASSLAVGADGTGGYGYTF
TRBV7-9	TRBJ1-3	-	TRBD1	TGTGCCAGCAGCTTAGACAGGGGCTCTGGAAACACCATATATTTT	CASSLDRGSGNTIYF
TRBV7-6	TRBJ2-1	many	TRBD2	TGTGCCAGCAGCTTAGGGTCCCTAGCGGGAGGGGGCAATGAGCAGTTCTTC	CASSLGSLAGGGNEQFF
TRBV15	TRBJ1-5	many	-	TGTGCCACCAGCAGAGGAGGGGGGGACCCCAATCAGCCCCAGCATTTT	CATSRGGGDPNQPQHF
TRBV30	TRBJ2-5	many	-	TGTGCCTGGAGTCCCGGACGGGCAGAGACCCAGTACTTC	CAWSPGRAETQYF
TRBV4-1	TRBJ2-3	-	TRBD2	TGCGCCAGCAAACTAGCGGGAGCTCCCCCACACACAGATACGCAGTATTTT	CASKLAGAPPHTDTQYF
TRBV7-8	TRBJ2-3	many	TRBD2	TGTGCCAGCAGCGCCGAGGGACTAGCGGTCACAGATACGCAGTATTTT	CASSAEGLAVTDTQYF
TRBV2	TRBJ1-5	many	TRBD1	TGTGCCAGCAGTGAGGACAGGGGGCATCGGCCCCAGCATTTT	CASSEDRGHRPQHF
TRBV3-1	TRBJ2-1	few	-	TGTGCCAGCAGCCAAAGGGCCAAAGCCCATGAGCAGTTCTTC	CASSQRAKAHEQFF
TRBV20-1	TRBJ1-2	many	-	TGCAGTGCTAGGGACAGCCAGATCTATGGCTACACCTTC	CSARDSQIYGYTF
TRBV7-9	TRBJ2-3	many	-	TGTGCCAGCAGCTTAGTTCGATGGCCCGGTTCAGTCACAGATACGCAGTATTTT	CASSLVRWPGSVTDTQYF